This T cell receptor beta chain stems from a study of cytomegalovirus exposure and HLA in healthy donors. Study-wide findings and caveats: Immune exposure information available was restricted to CMV serostatus. A later analysis revealed that TCR association rates differed between HLA loci, peaking at DRB1 and bottoming out at HLA-C.

Germline loops: CDR1 DFQATT, CDR2 SNEGSKA (reference sequence). V was cut by 7 bases and J by 0 bases, with 4 bases left in between. The CDR3 is 11 amino acids. A multiplex PCR was run with 60 Vbeta primers and 13 Jbeta primers. Libraries were prepared by immunoSEQ multiplex PCR; TCRdb keeps only in-frame clonotypes and omits some of them. The top ten clones hold 6.5% of a sample with 180,000 or so clones, roughly four fifths of them seen once. In the case of this clone: Its antigen is not known.

The sequence derives from a woman aged 45-65 years in good health and CMV-seropositive. What was sequenced was PBMCs. The rearrangement joins TRBV20-1 to TRBJ1-3, with D uncertain. CDR3 DNA sequence: TGCAGTGGGAGCTCTGGAAACACCATATATTTT. This translates into CSGSSGNTIYF.